This TCR beta chain stems from a study of monozygotic twins with inflammatory bowel disease. Worth noting for this clonotype: Antigen specificity is unknown.

Study results and limitations: Telling different T cell subtypes apart from each other was not possible. Clonotype overlap with others was lower in IBD patients than in healthy twins, a difference that was greatest with disease activity.

Starting material for each TCR library was around 4,000 ng of total RNA. TCRdb reprocessed the 5' RACE reads and stores each CDR3 protein as one record, lacking DNA. This repertoire comprises 200,000 to 250,000 distinct CDR3 sequences; its ten largest clones make up approximately 1.5%. The TCR originated in a human donor with ulcerative colitis or Crohn's disease, or a healthy co-twin of an affected twin (not recorded which). Sequencing was performed on blood.

The CDR3: CASSSPEKLFF. The V call is TRBV12-3 or TRBV12-4, the J call TRBJ1-4. This CDR3 spans 11 amino acids.